This TCR beta chain was captured in a study of control samples from healthy donors and cancer patients. Clones were sequenced by immunoSEQ multiplex PCR, and TCRdb holds only the in-frame ones, with some missing. The table has approximately 94,000 clones, around 86% seen once; the top ten hold around 1.3%. Germline CDR1 LGHNT, CDR2 FRNRAP. This CDR3 has 13 residues. The germline V and J ends were trimmed by 6 bases and 12 bases, with 18 bases remaining between them. This clone was seen only a few times. The clonotype comes from a woman between 50 and 59 years old in good health. The gene calls are TRBV12-5 and TRBJ2-1, with D tentatively TRBD2 (5 bases). The sample taken for sequencing was blood. The DNA for the CDR3 is TGTGCTAGTGGGTCGGGGTCCCCGGTGAGGCAGTTCTTC. Translated: CASGSGSPVRQFF.